The clone carrying this T cell receptor beta chain occurred a few times. The sample originates from a study of blood T cell repertoires in COVID-19. Study context: The samples span acute and convalescent COVID-19 from the United States, Italy and Spain.

Germline CDR1 is SGHNT and CDR2 is YYREEE (reference sequence). The CDR3 spans 12 residues. V was clipped by 0 bases and J by 11 bases, with 11 bases between them. Authors' methods: How many nucleated cells were present was estimated from reference gene primer amplification. Libraries were prepared by immunoSEQ multiplex PCR; TCRdb keeps only in-frame clonotypes and omits some of them. D and trimming were read from the DNA, whereas the V and J calls and clone size are those reported in that table. The sample lists hundreds of thousands of clones, 89% seen once, with 6.5% in the top ten. Source material: peripheral blood. The TCR sequence derives from a man aged 55 to 69 who had recovered from COVID-19. The chain employs TRBV5-4 and TRBJ1-1; D ambiguous. The CDR3 sequence: CASSLVGRNAFF. CDR3 nucleotide sequence: TGTGCCAGCAGCTTGGTTGGCAGGAATGCTTTCTTT.